This TCR beta chain was recovered during a study of blood T cells in healthy people across ages. From germline, CDR1 is MNHEY and CDR2 SVGAGI. V shed 8 bases and J shed 5 bases, with 18 bases lying between them. CDR3 length: 14 residues. A sample-barcoded 5' primer and a J-beta primer mix were used in a second PCR of roughly 6 to 11 cycles. A minimum of 2.5 million CDR3-containing paired-end reads was obtained for each sample. In TCRdb, the 5' RACE reads were re-called with MiXCR into one record per CDR3 protein. The data show roughly 800,000 distinct CDR3 sequences, with about three fifths seen just once and approximately 21% held by the top ten. Donors were systemically healthy Caucasian individuals from Russia aged 6 to 90 years.

This chain connects TRBV6-5 to TRBJ1-2; D remains unclear. The sequence was obtained from a man aged 25-45 years in good health. The source material was blood. The CDR3 DNA follows: TGTGCCAGCGCCTACCAACTCGGTCCTTATGGCTACACCTTC. It codes for CASAYQLGPYGYTF.